This entry describes one TCR beta chain. The antigen is undetermined. The ends were cut back, 5 bases at V and 3 bases at J, with 13 bases in the middle. CDR1 is LNHDA, CDR2 SQIVND, per germline (reference sequence). The CDR3 consists of 15 residues. The record originates from a study of shared clonotypes between healthy human individuals. Overall study results and limits: Rarefaction revealed incomplete sorted-subset sequencing despite large depth. It was observed that 4% to 6% of naive CD4 clonotypes were shared across a few donors.

Source study methods: Because ImmunoSEQ provided only junction sequences with no quality scores, the filtering differed. Clones were sequenced by immunoSEQ multiplex PCR, and TCRdb holds only the in-frame ones, with some missing. V and J calls and clone size are those listed in that table; D and trimming were worked out from the DNA. The repertoire holds 150,000 to 200,000 clones, with approximately 95% as singletons. Division of CD4+ cells produced a CD45RA+ naive subset and a CD45RA-negative memory subset. The chain carries TRBV19 and TRBJ1-4, with D uncertain. The sequence came from a woman under 40 in good health. Sequenced: naive CD4+ T cells sorted from blood. Described subset: CD45RA+ positively selected. The CDR3 nucleotides are TGTGCCAGTAGTTCGAGGGCGTCACCTAATGAAAAACTGTTTTTT. Protein sequence: CASSSRASPNEKLFF.